This TCR beta chain comes out of a study of OX40 agonist ivuxolimab in advanced cancers. Patients were ineligible given autoimmune disease history or systemic immunosuppression. Profiling relied on immunoSEQ multiplex PCR, and the TCRdb table lists in-frame clones only, not all of them. Of about 41,000 clones in the sample, roughly 86% are singletons; the top ten hold more than 3%. CDR1 and CDR2 from the germline V gene are SGHVS and FQNEAQ. J lost 4 bases, V lost 4 bases, and 16 bases had no gene match. The CDR3 is 18 residues long. This TCR came from an adult with an advanced solid tumor such as melanoma, head and neck, liver or kidney cancer. This specimen consisted of CD4+ or CD8+ T cells sorted from blood, obtained in a trial of the OX40 agonist ivuxolimab. The chain recombines TRBV7-8 with TRBJ2-1; TRBD2 matches 7 bases. The CDR3 is CASSYAGYSGNRYNEQFF. The CDR3 DNA sequence: TGTGCCAGCAGCTACGCCGGTTACAGCGGGAACCGATACAATGAGCAGTTCTTC.